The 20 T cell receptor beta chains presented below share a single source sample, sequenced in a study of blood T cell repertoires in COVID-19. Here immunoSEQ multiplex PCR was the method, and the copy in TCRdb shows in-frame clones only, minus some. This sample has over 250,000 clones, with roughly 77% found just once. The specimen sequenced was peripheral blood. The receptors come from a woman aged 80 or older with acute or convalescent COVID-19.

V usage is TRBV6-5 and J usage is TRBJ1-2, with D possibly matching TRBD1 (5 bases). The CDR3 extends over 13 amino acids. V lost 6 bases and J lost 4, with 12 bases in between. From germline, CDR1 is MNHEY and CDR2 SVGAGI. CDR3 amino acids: CASSGSGIYGYTF. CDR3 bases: TGTGCCAGCAGCGGCTCAGGGATCTATGGCTACACCTTC.

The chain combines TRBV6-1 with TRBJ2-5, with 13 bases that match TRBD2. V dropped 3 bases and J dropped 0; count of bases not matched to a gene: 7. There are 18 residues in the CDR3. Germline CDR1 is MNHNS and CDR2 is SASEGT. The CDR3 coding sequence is TGTGCCAGCAGTGATAGGACTAGCGGGAGTCCTTACCAAGAGACCCAGTACTTC. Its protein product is CASSDRTSGSPYQETQYF.

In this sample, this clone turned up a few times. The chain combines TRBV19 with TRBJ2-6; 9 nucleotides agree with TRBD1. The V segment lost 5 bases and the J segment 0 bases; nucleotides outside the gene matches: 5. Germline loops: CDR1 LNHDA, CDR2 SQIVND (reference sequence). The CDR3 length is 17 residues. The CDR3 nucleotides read TGTGCCAGTAGTGTGGGACAGGGAGTCTCTGGGGCCAACGTCCTGACTTTC. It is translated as CASSVGQGVSGANVLTF.

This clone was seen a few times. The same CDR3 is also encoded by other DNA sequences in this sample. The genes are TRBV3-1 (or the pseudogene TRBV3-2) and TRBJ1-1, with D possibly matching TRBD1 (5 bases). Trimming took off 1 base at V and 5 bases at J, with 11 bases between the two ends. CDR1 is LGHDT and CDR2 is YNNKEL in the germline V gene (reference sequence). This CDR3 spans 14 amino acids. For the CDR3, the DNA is TGTGCCAGCAGCCAAGCGGGGGTGGGGACTGAAGCTTTCTTT. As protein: CASSQAGVGTEAFF.

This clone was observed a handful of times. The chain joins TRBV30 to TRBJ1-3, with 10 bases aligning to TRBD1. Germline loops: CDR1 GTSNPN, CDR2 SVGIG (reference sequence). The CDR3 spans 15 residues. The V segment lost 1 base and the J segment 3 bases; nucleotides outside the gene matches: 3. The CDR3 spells CAWSGQGAGGNTIYF. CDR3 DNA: TGTGCCTGGAGTGGACAGGGGGCCGGTGGAAACACCATATATTTT.

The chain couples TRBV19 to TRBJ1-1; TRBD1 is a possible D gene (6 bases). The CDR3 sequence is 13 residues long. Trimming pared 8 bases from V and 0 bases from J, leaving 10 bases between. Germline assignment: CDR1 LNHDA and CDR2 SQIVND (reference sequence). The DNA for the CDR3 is TGTGCCAGTCGGACAGAGATGAACACTGAAGCTTTCTTT. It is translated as CASRTEMNTEAFF. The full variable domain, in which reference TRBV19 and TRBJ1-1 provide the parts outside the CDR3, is DGGITQSPKYLFRKEGQNVTLSCEQNLNHDAMYWYRQDPGQGLRLIYYSQIVNDFQKGDIAEGYSVSREKKESFPLTVTSAQKNPTAFYLCASRTEMNTEAFFGQGTRLTVV.

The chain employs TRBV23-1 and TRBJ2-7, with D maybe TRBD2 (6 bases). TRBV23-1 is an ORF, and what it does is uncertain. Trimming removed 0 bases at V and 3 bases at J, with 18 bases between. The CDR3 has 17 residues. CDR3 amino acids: CASSQSGRGNYYYEQYF. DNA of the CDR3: TGCGCCAGCAGTCAATCGGGCCGGGGGAACTACTACTACGAGCAGTACTTC.

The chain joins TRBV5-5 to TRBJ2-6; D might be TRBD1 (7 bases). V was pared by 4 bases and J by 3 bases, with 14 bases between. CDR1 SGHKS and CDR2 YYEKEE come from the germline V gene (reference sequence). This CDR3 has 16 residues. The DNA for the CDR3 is TGTGCCAGCAGCGGCAACAGGGGAGGTGGGGCCAACGTCCTGACTTTC. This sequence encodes CASSGNRGGGANVLTF.

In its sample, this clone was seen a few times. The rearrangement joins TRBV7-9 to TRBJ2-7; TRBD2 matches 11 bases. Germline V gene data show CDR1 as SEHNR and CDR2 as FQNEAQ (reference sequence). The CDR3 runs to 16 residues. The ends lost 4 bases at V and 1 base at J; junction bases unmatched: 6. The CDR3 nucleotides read TGTGCCAGCAGCTCGCTTCGACTAGCGGGGTCCTACGAGCAGTACTTC. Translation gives CASSSLRLAGSYEQYF.

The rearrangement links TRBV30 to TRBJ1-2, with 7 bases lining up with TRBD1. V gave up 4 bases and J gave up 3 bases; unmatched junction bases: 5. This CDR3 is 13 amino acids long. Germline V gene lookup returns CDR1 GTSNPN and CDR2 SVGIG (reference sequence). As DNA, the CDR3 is TGTGCCTGGACCAGGGGGTTTGACTATGGCTACACCTTC. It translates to CAWTRGFDYGYTF.

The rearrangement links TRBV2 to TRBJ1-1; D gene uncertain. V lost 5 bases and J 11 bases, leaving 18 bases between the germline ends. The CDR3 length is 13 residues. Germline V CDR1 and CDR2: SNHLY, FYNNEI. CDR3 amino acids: CASSPDTVSWAFF. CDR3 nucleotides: TGTGCCAGCAGTCCAGACACCGTATCGTGGGCTTTCTTT. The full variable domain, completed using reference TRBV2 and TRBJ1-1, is EPEVTQTPSHQVTQMGQEVILRCVPISNHLYFYWYRQILGQKVEFLVSFYNNEISEKSEIFDDQFSVERPDGSNFTLKIRSTKLEDSAMYFCASSPDTVSWAFFGQGTRLTVV.

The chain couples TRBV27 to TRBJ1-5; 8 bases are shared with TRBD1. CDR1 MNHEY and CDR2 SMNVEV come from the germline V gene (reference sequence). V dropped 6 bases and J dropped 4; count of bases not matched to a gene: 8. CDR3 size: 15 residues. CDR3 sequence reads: CASRMTGVTNQPQHF. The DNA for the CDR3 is TGTGCCAGCAGGATGACAGGGGTGACAAATCAGCCCCAGCATTTT.

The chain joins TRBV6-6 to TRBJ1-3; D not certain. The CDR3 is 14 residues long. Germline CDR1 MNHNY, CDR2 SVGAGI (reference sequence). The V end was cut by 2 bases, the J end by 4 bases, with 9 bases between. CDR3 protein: CASSYGPVGNTIYF. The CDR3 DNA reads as TGTGCCAGCAGTTACGGCCCTGTGGGAAACACCATATATTTT.

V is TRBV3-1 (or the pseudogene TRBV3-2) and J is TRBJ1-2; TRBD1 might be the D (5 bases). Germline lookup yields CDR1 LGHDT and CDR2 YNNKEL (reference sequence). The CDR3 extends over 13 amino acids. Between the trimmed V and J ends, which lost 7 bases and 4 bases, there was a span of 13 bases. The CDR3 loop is CASTLGGSYGYTF. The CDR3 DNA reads TGTGCCAGCACCTTGGGGGGGAGCTATGGCTACACCTTC.

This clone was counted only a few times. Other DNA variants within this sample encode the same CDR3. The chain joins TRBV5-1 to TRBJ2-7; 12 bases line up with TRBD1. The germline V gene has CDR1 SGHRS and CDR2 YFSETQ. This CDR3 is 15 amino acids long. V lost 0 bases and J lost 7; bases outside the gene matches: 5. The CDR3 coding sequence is TGCGCCAGCAGCTTGGGGGGACAGGGGGCGTATGAGCAGTACTTC. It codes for CASSLGGQGAYEQYF.

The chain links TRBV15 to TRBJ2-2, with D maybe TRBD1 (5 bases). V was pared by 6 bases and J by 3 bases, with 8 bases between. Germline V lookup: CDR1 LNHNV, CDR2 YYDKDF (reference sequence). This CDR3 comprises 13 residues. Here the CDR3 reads CATRTVYTGELFF. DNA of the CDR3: TGTGCCACCAGGACAGTTTACACCGGGGAGCTGTTTTTT.

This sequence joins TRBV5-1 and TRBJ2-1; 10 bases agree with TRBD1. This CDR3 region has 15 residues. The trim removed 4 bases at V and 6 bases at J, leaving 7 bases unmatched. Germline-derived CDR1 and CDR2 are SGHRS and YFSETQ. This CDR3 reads CASSPGQGVSNEQFF. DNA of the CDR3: TGCGCCAGCAGCCCCGGACAGGGGGTTAGCAATGAGCAGTTCTTC.

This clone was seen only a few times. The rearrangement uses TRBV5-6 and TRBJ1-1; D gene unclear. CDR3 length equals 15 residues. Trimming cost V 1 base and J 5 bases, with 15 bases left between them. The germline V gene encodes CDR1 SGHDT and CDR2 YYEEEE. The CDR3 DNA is TGTGCCAGCAGCTTGCCACCGGGAGGAAGGACTGAAGCTTTCTTT. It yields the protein CASSLPPGGRTEAFF.

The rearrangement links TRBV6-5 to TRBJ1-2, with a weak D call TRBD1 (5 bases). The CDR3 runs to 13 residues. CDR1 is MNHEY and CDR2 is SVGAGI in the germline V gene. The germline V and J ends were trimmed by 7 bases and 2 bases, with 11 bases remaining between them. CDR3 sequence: CASTPGQNYGYTF. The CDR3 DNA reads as TGTGCCAGCACCCCCGGACAAAACTATGGCTACACCTTC.

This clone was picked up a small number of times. CDR3 in amino acids: CASSLEVADSPLHF. The DNA for the CDR3 is TGCGCCAGCAGCTTGGAGGTTGCGGATTCACCCCTCCACTTT. The chain combines TRBV5-1 with TRBJ1-6, with D hard to call. Trimming took off 0 bases at V and 8 bases at J, with 9 bases between the two ends. The CDR3 spans 14 residues. Germline-derived CDR1 and CDR2 are SGHRS and YFSETQ.